These T cell receptor beta chains were read from a single sample in a study of technical replicates of blood from a handful of donors. Measured with immunoSEQ multiplex PCR; TCRdb has only the in-frame clones, and not every one. The sample consists of roughly 83,000 clones, just over 90% of them appearing once. What was sequenced was T cells isolated from PBMCs. The source is a human donor in good health. Each CDR3 is given with its conserved first and last residue. A D gene is named only where the DNA matches it firmly. Clone size is given for some rows only: seen once, a few or many times, or a class if the clone is expanded.

TRBD1,TRBV18,TRBJ2-6,.,CASSPGTGESISGANVLTF,TGTGCCAGCTCACCCGGGACAGGGGAAAGTATCTCTGGGGCCAACGTCCTGACTTTC
TRBD1,TRBV2,TRBJ1-2,.,CASGTGRANYGYTF,TGTGCCAGCGGGACAGGGCGGGCTAACTATGGCTACACCTTC
.,TRBV5-1,TRBJ1-1,.,CASSSAFAGGTLSNTEAFF,TGCGCCAGCAGCTCCGCCTTCGCGGGTGGTACTCTATCGAACACTGAAGCTTTCTTT
.,TRBV25-1,TRBJ1-4,.,CASSEPDSRNEKLFF,TGTGCCAGCAGTGAGCCGGACAGTCGAAATGAAAAACTGTTTTTT
.,TRBV29-1,TRBJ2-7,.,CSGGNTGSSYEQYF,TGCAGCGGGGGAAATACCGGGAGCTCCTACGAGCAGTACTTC
.,TRBV6-6,TRBJ2-2,.,CASSTLGDMNTGELFF,TGTGCCAGCTCTACGCTCGGGGACATGAACACCGGGGAGCTGTTTTTT
.,TRBV11-2,TRBJ1-1,.,CASSLVTGASTKGDTEAFF,TGTGCCAGCAGCTTAGTTACGGGTGCGAGTACTAAAGGGGACACTGAAGCTTTCTTT
TRBD1,TRBV2,TRBJ1-1,.,CASSEARVWTGDAFF,TGTGCCAGCAGTGAAGCGAGGGTGTGGACAGGGGACGCTTTCTTT
TRBD1,TRBV25-1,TRBJ2-7,.,CASSYTGTGGSEQYF,TGTGCCAGCAGTTACACCGGGACAGGGGGTTCCGAGCAGTACTTC
TRBD1,TRBV6-1,TRBJ2-1,.,CASSESPGRGGFYNEQFF,TGTGCCAGCAGTGAAAGCCCTGGACGAGGGGGCTTCTACAATGAGCAGTTCTTC
.,TRBV5-1,TRBJ1-2,.,CASSPGGQDHGYTF,TGCGCCAGCAGCCCGGGAGGGCAGGACCATGGCTACACCTTC
.,TRBV5-1,TRBJ2-1,once,CASSLGSTSYNEQFF,TGCGCCAGCAGCTTGGGCAGTACCTCCTACAATGAGCAGTTCTTC
.,TRBV4-1,TRBJ2-7,.,CASSPLWTASYEQYF,TGCGCCAGCAGCCCTCTGTGGACAGCATCCTACGAGCAGTACTTC
.,TRBV27,TRBJ2-5,.,CASSFRARETQYF,TGTGCCAGCAGTTTTCGAGCGAGGGAGACCCAGTACTTC
TRBD2,TRBV4-1,TRBJ2-7,.,CASSQEKLAGVEQYF,TGCGCCAGCAGCCAAGAGAAACTAGCGGGAGTCGAGCAGTACTTC
TRBD1,TRBV7-9,TRBJ1-2,few,CASSSRGDFNYGYTF,TGTGCCAGCAGCTCCAGGGGGGATTTTAACTATGGCTACACCTTC
.,TRBV2,TRBJ2-3,.,CASLQAIFTDTQYF,TGTGCCTCCCTTCAGGCTATTTTCACAGATACGCAGTATTTT
.,TRBV14,TRBJ1-2,once,CASSQGWPRLRDYGYTF,TGTGCCAGCAGCCAAGGGTGGCCGCGGCTGAGGGACTATGGCTACACCTTC
.,TRBV18,TRBJ1-5,.,CASSQSGVSNQPQHF,TGTGCCAGCTCTCAGTCAGGGGTAAGCAATCAGCCCCAGCATTTT
TRBD1,TRBV7-8,TRBJ1-5,.,CASSSGTGNSNQPQHF,TGTGCCAGCAGCTCCGGGACAGGGAATAGCAATCAGCCCCAGCATTTT
.,TRBV4-1,TRBJ1-5,.,CASSQGPGGKVGNQPQHF,TGCGCCAGCAGCCAAGGTCCGGGGGGTAAAGTCGGCAATCAGCCCCAGCATTTT
.,TRBV4-1,TRBJ2-5,.,CASSQESETQYF,TGCGCCAGCAGCCAAGAGTCGGAGACCCAGTACTTC
.,TRBV2,TRBJ1-5,.,CASSSPVAGSNQPQHF,TGTGCCAGCAGCTCCCCAGTGGCAGGGAGCAATCAGCCCCAGCATTTT
.,TRBV10-3,TRBJ2-3,once,CAISGETDTQYF,TGTGCCATCAGTGGGGAGACAGATACGCAGTATTTT
TRBD1,TRBV4-1,TRBJ2-7,.,CASSHRLVPGQGAEQYF,TGCGCCAGCAGCCACCGCCTTGTCCCGGGACAGGGGGCCGAGCAGTACTTC
TRBD1,TRBV27,TRBJ1-1,once,CASSLSGQGVTEAFF,TGTGCCAGCAGTTTATCCGGACAGGGTGTCACTGAAGCTTTCTTT
TRBD2,TRBV5-4,TRBJ2-2,.,CASSLGPGLADTGELFF,TGTGCCAGCAGCTTGGGCCCGGGACTAGCGGACACCGGGGAGCTGTTTTTT
.,TRBV7-2,TRBJ2-1,.,CASSFSSNEQFF,TGTGCCAGCAGCTTCTCTAGCAATGAGCAGTTCTTC
TRBD2,TRBV5-6,TRBJ2-1,.,CASRPRGGGAPYNEQFF,TGTGCCAGCAGACCCCGGGGCGGGGGGGCCCCCTACAATGAGCAGTTCTTC
TRBD1,TRBV5-5,TRBJ1-2,.,CASRLTGADGYTF,TGTGCCAGCAGGTTAACAGGGGCAGACGGCTACACCTTC
.,TRBV19,TRBJ2-1,.,CASSIPYNEQFF,TGTGCCAGTAGTATACCGTACAATGAGCAGTTCTTC
TRBD1,TRBV27,TRBJ1-2,few,CASSPNRGLNTGYTF,TGTGCCAGCAGTCCCAACAGGGGGCTAAATACTGGCTACACCTTC
.,TRBV7-2,TRBJ1-6,.,CASSSTRGGNNSPLHF,TGTGCCAGCAGCTCAACTCGGGGGGGAAATAATTCACCCCTCCACTTT
.,TRBV5-6,TRBJ2-7,.,CASSLRGGVIREQYF,TGTGCCAGCAGCTTGAGGGGCGGGGTGATTCGCGAGCAGTACTTC
.,TRBV29-1,TRBJ2-6,.,CSVLGLPSGANVLTF,TGCAGCGTTCTGGGCCTCCCCTCTGGGGCCAACGTCCTGACTTTC
.,TRBV18,TRBJ2-3,.,CASSPPSRILDTQYF,TGTGCCAGCTCACCACCGTCGCGCATCTTGGATACGCAGTATTTT
TRBD1,TRBV5-4,TRBJ2-1,.,CASSLDRGTGNEQFF,TGTGCCAGCAGCTTGGACAGGGGTACGGGCAATGAGCAGTTCTTC
TRBD2,TRBV9,TRBJ2-2,once,CASSVDKSVGRVTGELFF,TGTGCCAGCAGCGTAGATAAGTCGGTAGGGAGGGTCACCGGGGAGCTGTTTTTT
.,TRBV6-1,TRBJ2-1,once,CASSQQASYNEQFF,TGTGCCAGCAGTCAACAGGCCTCCTACAATGAGCAGTTCTTC
.,TRBV5-1,TRBJ2-5,.,CASSIALLADTETQYF,TGCGCCAGCAGTATTGCCCTCTTGGCAGATACGGAGACCCAGTACTTC
TRBD1,TRBV6-4,TRBJ2-7,.,CASSQTGSSYEQYF,TGTGCCAGCAGTCAGACAGGGAGCTCCTACGAGCAGTACTTC
.,TRBV5-4,TRBJ2-1,.,CASSLYNEQFF,TGTGCCAGCAGCCTATACAATGAGCAGTTCTTC
TRBD1,TRBV28,TRBJ1-4,once,CASSLFGQGAYEKLFF,TGTGCCAGCAGTTTGTTCGGCCAGGGGGCGTATGAAAAACTGTTTTTT
.,TRBV11-1,TRBJ1-6,.,CASSLDSLNSPLHF,TGTGCCAGCAGCCTCGACAGCCTTAATTCACCCCTCCACTTT
TRBD2,TRBV9,TRBJ2-3,.,CASSATSGGYTDTQYF,TGTGCCAGCAGCGCGACTAGCGGGGGCTACACAGATACGCAGTATTTT
.,TRBV28,TRBJ2-3,.,CASSHASGRGDTQYF,TGTGCCAGCAGCCATGCTTCAGGGCGAGGAGATACGCAGTATTTT
TRBD1,TRBV18,TRBJ1-5,.,CASSPQGQGVGPQHF,TGTGCCAGCTCACCACAGGGACAGGGAGTTGGGCCCCAGCATTTT
TRBD1,TRBV28,TRBJ1-5,.,CASSRTGFPRGNQPQHF,TGTGCCAGCAGTCGGACAGGGTTCCCTAGGGGCAATCAGCCCCAGCATTTT
.,TRBV7-3,TRBJ1-2,.,CASSLGQNGYTF,TGTGCCAGCAGCTTAGGACAGAATGGCTACACCTTC
.,TRBV10-1,TRBJ2-7,once,CASSESSYEQYF,TGCGCCAGCAGTGAGTCCAGCTACGAGCAGTACTTC
TRBD2,TRBV19,TRBJ2-3,.,CARRVGLAGRRPYF,TGTGCCAGGCGCGTGGGACTAGCGGGTCGAAGGCCGTATTTT
TRBD1,TRBV4-2,TRBJ1-1,.,CASSQDRGQGTNTEAFF,TGTGCCAGCAGCCAAGATCGGGGACAGGGGACGAACACTGAAGCTTTCTTT
.,TRBV30,TRBJ1-1,.,CAWRVVGAFTEAFF,TGTGCCTGGAGAGTTGTGGGGGCGTTCACTGAAGCTTTCTTT